These 19 T cell receptor beta chains were sequenced from one sample in a study of blood T cell repertoires in COVID-19. The method was immunoSEQ multiplex PCR; TCRdb's version includes in-frame clones alone and lacks a portion of them. The repertoire holds about 210,000 clones, approximately 82% seen once, with around 2.4% in the top ten. The sequenced sample was peripheral blood. The source is a man aged 35-49 years who had recovered from COVID-19.

This clone was observed a few times. The V and J genes are TRBV5-4 and TRBJ2-7; tentative D call: TRBD1 (5 bases). The length of the CDR3 is 15 residues. The ends were cut back, 0 bases at V and 2 bases at J, with 12 bases in the middle. Looked up from germline, CDR1 is SGHNT and CDR2 is YYREEE (reference sequence). The CDR3 loop is CASSLAAWGPYEQYF. The CDR3 coding sequence is TGTGCCAGCAGCTTGGCCGCCTGGGGCCCCTACGAGCAGTACTTC.

The chain links TRBV2 to TRBJ1-1, with D tentatively TRBD1 (6 bases). This CDR3 region has 11 residues. Germline CDR1 SNHLY, CDR2 FYNNEI. Trimming removed 8 bases from V and 10 bases from J, with 14 bases in between. CDR3 nucleotide sequence: TGTGCCAGCTCCGACAGGTTGCCAGCTTTCTTT. This translates into CASSDRLPAFF.

The gene calls are TRBV5-1 and TRBJ2-7, with TRBD1 identical over 9 bases. V shed 3 bases, J shed 3 bases, and the junction held 7 bases outside the gene matches. The length of the CDR3 is 15 residues. CDR1 SGHRS and CDR2 YFSETQ come from the germline V gene. The CDR3 reads CASSYGQGRHYEQYF. The CDR3 nucleotides are TGCGCCAGCAGCTACGGACAGGGGCGACACTACGAGCAGTACTTC.

The rearrangement links TRBV5-5 to TRBJ1-4; D gene uncertain. V was pared by 0 bases and J by 7 bases, with 13 bases between. This CDR3 spans 15 amino acids. Looked up from germline, CDR1 is SGHKS and CDR2 is YYEKEE (reference sequence). CDR3 sequence: CASSLVLSGSEKLFF. The CDR3 nucleotides read TGTGCCAGCAGCTTGGTTTTATCGGGAAGTGAAAAACTGTTTTTT.

The CDR3 here is CASSQRAGGISTDTQYF. As DNA, the CDR3 is TGTGCCAGCAGTCAACGAGCGGGGGGGATTAGCACAGATACGCAGTATTTT. This sequence joins TRBV7-2 and TRBJ2-3; TRBD2 agrees at 10 bases. The J segment lost 0 bases and the V segment lost 6 bases, leaving 9 bases of the junction unmatched. This CDR3 has 17 residues. The germline CDR1 and CDR2 sequences are SGHTA and FQGNSA. Together with reference TRBV7-2 and TRBJ2-3, the CDR3 gives the full variable domain: GAGVSQSPSNKVTEKGKDVELRCDPISGHTALYWYRQSLGQGLEFLIYFQGNSAPDKSGLPSDRFSAERTGGSVSTLTIQRTQQEDSAVYLCASSQRAGGISTDTQYFGPGTRLTVL.

The chain couples TRBV12-1 to TRBJ2-3; the D call of TRBD2 is as the table states it, not checked on the DNA. TRBV12-1 counts as a pseudogene. This CDR3 has 18 amino acids. Here the CDR3 reads CASSPPPGLAGSTDTQYF. Here the CDR3 DNA reads TGTGCCAGCAGCCCTCCCCCGGGACTAGCGGGTAGCACAGATACGCAGTATTTT.

The chain employs TRBV7-2 and TRBJ2-2, with D maybe TRBD1 (5 bases). Trimming pared 4 bases from V and 6 bases from J, leaving 15 bases between. Germline lookup yields CDR1 SGHTA and CDR2 FQGNSA. CDR3 length equals 15 residues. In nucleotides, the CDR3 is TGTGCCAGCAGCTCAGACAGACTGTTTCCCGGGGAGCTGTTTTTT. Amino acids: CASSSDRLFPGELFF.

V and J are TRBV7-9 and TRBJ1-2; tentatively, D is TRBD1 (6 bases). Germline assignment: CDR1 SEHNR and CDR2 FQNEAQ (reference sequence). Trimming stripped 5 bases from V and 6 bases from J, with 13 bases between. This CDR3 spans 13 amino acids. CDR3 protein: CASSQDAGDGYTF. CDR3 bases: TGTGCCAGCAGCCAGGATGCAGGGGATGGCTACACCTTC.

A few counts support this clone. This chain uses TRBV7-6 with TRBJ1-1; weak D call: TRBD1 (6 bases). Between the trimmed V and J ends, which lost 5 bases and 0 bases, there was a span of 19 bases. From germline, CDR1 is SGHVS and CDR2 FNYEAQ. The CDR3 loop spans 17 amino acids. DNA of the CDR3: TGTGCCAGCAGCCGACCCACGGGGGGCCCAATGAACACTGAAGCTTTCTTT. Translating gives CASSRPTGGPMNTEAFF.

The chain recombines TRBV16 with TRBJ2-7; D is possibly TRBD2 (5 bases). The ends were cut back, 4 bases at V and 0 bases at J, with 13 bases in the middle. The CDR3 covers 15 residues. Germline-derived CDR1 and CDR2 are KGHSY and FQNENV. Written as DNA, the CDR3 is TGTGCCAGCAGCCCAAAGCGGCAAAGCTCCTACGAGCAGTACTTC. Encoded protein: CASSPKRQSSYEQYF.

V usage is TRBV18 and J usage is TRBJ2-5, with D unclear. The V end was cut by 1 base, the J end by 3 bases, with 6 bases between. The CDR3 covers 13 residues. Germline V CDR1 and CDR2: KGHSH, LQKENI. The CDR3 reads CASSPQEKETQYF. The CDR3 DNA reads TGTGCCAGCTCACCACAAGAGAAAGAGACCCAGTACTTC.

The V gene is TRBV30, the J gene TRBJ1-2, with D tentatively TRBD1 (6 bases). V lost 4 bases, J lost 2 bases, and 11 bases lay in between. Germline values: CDR1 GTSNPN, CDR2 SVGIG (reference sequence). The CDR3 totals 13 residues. The CDR3 loop is CAWIVGQNYGYTF. For the CDR3, the DNA is TGTGCCTGGATAGTAGGACAGAACTATGGCTACACCTTC.

The chain uses TRBV18 and TRBJ1-1; no definite D call. CDR3 length: 13 amino acids. Germline lookup yields CDR1 KGHSH and CDR2 LQKENI. V was clipped by 5 bases and J by 1 base, with 8 bases between them. The CDR3 loop reads CASSTDGNTEAFF. The CDR3 DNA is TGTGCCAGCTCAACAGACGGGAACACTGAAGCTTTCTTT.

Remarks on this clone: A read error may produce the germline difference seen at one junction end. V and J are TRBV9 and TRBJ2-1; maybe TRBD2 (5 bases). This CDR3 comprises 17 residues. Germline CDR1 and CDR2: SGDLS and YYNGEE. The CDR3 DNA sequence: TGTGCCAGCAGCGTAGCCTACATGCGGGCCTCCAACAATGAGCAGTTCTTC. This encodes CASSVAYMRASNNEQFF.

V and J are TRBV7-9 and TRBJ2-7; no reliable D call. Per the germline V gene, CDR1 is SEHNR and CDR2 is FQNEAQ (reference sequence). The CDR3 length is 14 residues. The V end was cut by 1 base, the J end by 0 bases, with 7 bases between. Written as DNA, the CDR3 is TGTGCCAGCAGCTTAGTCGGCGGCTCCTACGAGCAGTACTTC. The encoded protein is CASSLVGGSYEQYF.

The V call is TRBV6-1, the J call TRBJ2-7; 8 bases align to TRBD2. The CDR3 extends over 15 amino acids. Trimming removed 0 bases from V and 2 bases from J; junction bases left unmatched: 3. Looked up from germline, CDR1 is MNHNS and CDR2 is SASEGT. CDR3 coding DNA: TGTGCCAGCAGTGAAGCGGACGGGGGGGCCTACGAGCAGTACTTC. It is translated as CASSEADGGAYEQYF.

This clone was detected a few times. The chain is built from TRBV7-9 and TRBJ1-4; 8 bases align to TRBD1. CDR1 SEHNR and CDR2 FQNEAQ come from the germline V gene (reference sequence). This CDR3 spans 16 amino acids. V shed 3 bases and J 2 bases; nucleotides not matched to a gene: 5. The CDR3 DNA follows: TGTGCCAGCAGCTTTGGACAGGGTTGGACTAATGAAAAACTGTTTTTT. Protein: CASSFGQGWTNEKLFF.

The sample holds a few counts of this clone. This sequence joins TRBV30 and TRBJ1-1; the match to TRBD1 covers 9 bases. The V segment lost 4 bases and the J segment 4 bases; nucleotides outside the gene matches: 4. CDR3 length equals 13 residues. Germline-derived CDR1 and CDR2 are GTSNPN and SVGIG (reference sequence). CDR3 region: CAWTRGQGTEAFF. DNA for the CDR3: TGTGCCTGGACCAGGGGACAGGGCACTGAAGCTTTCTTT.

The sample holds one count of this clone. This chain connects TRBV5-4 to TRBJ2-7, with a weak D call TRBD1 (5 bases). Germline V CDR1 and CDR2: SGHNT, YYREEE (reference sequence). This CDR3 contains 14 residues. V was shortened by 3 bases and J by 4 bases, with 14 bases between the two germline ends. The CDR3 bases are TGTGCCAGCAGCTGGGGCACGCTTACTTACGAGCAGTACTTC. Amino acid sequence: CASSWGTLTYEQYF.